A single sample is the source of the 30 T cell receptor beta chains below, sequenced in a study of T cell responses to AZD1222 COVID-19 vaccine. TCRdb keeps only in-frame clones here, not all; method: immunoSEQ multiplex PCR. Here the sample spans 180,000 or so clones, more than 85% being singletons. The sample was peripheral blood, taken on day 0 of AZD1222 vaccination. Source of these receptors: an adult in good health.

The chain combines TRBV5-1 with TRBJ2-2, with D possibly matching TRBD1 (6 bases). V was shortened by 4 bases and J by 5 bases, with 21 bases between the two germline ends. This CDR3 contains 17 residues. CDR1 is SGHRS, CDR2 YFSETQ, per germline. The CDR3 region has the DNA TGCGCCAGCAGCCCGGAACCCGGGACACCCACTACCGGGGAGCTGTTTTTT. Residues: CASSPEPGTPTTGELFF.

The chain links TRBV29-1 to TRBJ1-1, with TRBD1 matching 7 bases. J lost 9 bases, V lost 3 bases, and 7 bases had no gene match. CDR3 size: 12 residues. The germline gives CDR1 SQVTM, CDR2 ANQGSEA. The CDR3 DNA follows: TGCAGCGTTGATCTCGGACAGGTTAAAGCTTTCTTT. Amino acid sequence: CSVDLGQVKAFF.

The J gene is TRBJ2-1, the V gene TRBV2, with a weak D call TRBD2 (5 bases). Trimming took 8 bases from V and 1 from J, leaving 12 bases between them. The germline V gene has CDR1 SNHLY and CDR2 FYNNEI. CDR3 length: 14 residues. The CDR3 nucleotides are TGTGCCAGCCGGGCCCGGGGTTCCTACAATGAGCAGTTCTTC. As protein: CASRARGSYNEQFF.

V gene TRBV2 combines with J gene TRBJ1-5, with TRBD1 identical over 7 bases. The CDR3 runs to 14 residues. Germline-derived CDR1 and CDR2 are SNHLY and FYNNEI. After removal of 6 bases from V and 11 bases from J, the junction contained 13 bases not matched to a gene. The chain's CDR3 is CASRGGQPGRAQHF. The CDR3 coding sequence is TGTGCCAGCAGGGGGGGACAGCCAGGGAGGGCCCAGCATTTT.

This clone turned up a few times. The rearrangement uses TRBV5-1 and TRBJ2-7, with a tentative D call TRBD2 (6 bases). Trimming cost V 4 bases and J 1 base, with 15 bases left between them. Germline V gene sequence: CDR1 SGHRS, CDR2 YFSETQ. This CDR3 is built from 15 residues. CDR3 DNA: TGCGCCAGCAGCGAGACCGGGACTGAGTCCTACGAGCAGTACTTC. It specifies CASSETGTESYEQYF.

V and J are TRBV5-8 and TRBJ1-6, with TRBD1 as a possible D gene (5 bases). Between the trimmed V and J ends, which lost 3 bases and 7 bases, there was a span of 8 bases. The CDR3 has 13 residues. Germline V gene sequence: CDR1 SGHTS, CDR2 YDEGEE. CDR3 sequence reads: CASSSRQNSPLHF. For the CDR3, the DNA is TGTGCCAGCAGCTCCCGACAGAATTCACCCCTCCACTTT.

The gene calls are TRBV5-1 and TRBJ2-3; TRBD2 aligns across 9 bases. The germline CDR1 and CDR2 sequences are SGHRS and YFSETQ. CDR3 length: 16 amino acids. V lost 0 bases, J lost 5 bases, and 7 bases stayed unmatched. The CDR3 bases are TGCGCCAGCAGCTTGGTAGGGACTAGCAAAGGAGATACGCAGTATTTT. Amino acid sequence: CASSLVGTSKGDTQYF.

Note on this clone: The sample contains more than one DNA sequence encoding this CDR3. The gene calls are TRBV3-1 (or the pseudogene TRBV3-2) and TRBJ1-5, with a weak D call TRBD1 (6 bases). V lost 3 bases and J lost 7, with 10 bases in between. Per the germline V gene, CDR1 is LGHDT and CDR2 is YNNKEL (reference sequence). The CDR3 covers 13 residues. The CDR3 sequence: CASSQVGGQPQHF. For the CDR3, the DNA is TGTGCCAGCAGCCAGGTTGGGGGCCAGCCCCAGCATTTT.

The V gene is TRBV5-8, the J gene TRBJ1-5, with no clear D. The CDR3 runs to 17 residues. V lost 6 bases and J 7 bases, leaving 26 bases between the germline ends. Germline lookup yields CDR1 SGHTS and CDR2 YDEGEE. The CDR3 sequence is CASTSPRHEHVQQPQHF. The CDR3 nucleotides are TGTGCCAGCACCTCCCCTCGGCACGAACATGTCCAACAGCCCCAGCATTTT.

The chain combines TRBV10-2 with TRBJ1-5; no clear D gene. Trimming removed 3 bases from V and 5 bases from J, with 14 bases in between. Germline lookup yields CDR1 WSHSY and CDR2 SAAADI. The CDR3 loop spans 15 amino acids. For the CDR3, the DNA is TGCGCCAGCAGTGATGGCGTGCAGTCTTATCAGCCCCAGCATTTT. This codes for CASSDGVQSYQPQHF.

V is TRBV19 and J is TRBJ1-2; unclear D gene. In germline, CDR1 is LNHDA, CDR2 SQIVND (reference sequence). V lost 5 bases to trimming and J lost 2 bases, with 18 bases between them. The length of the CDR3 is 16 residues. CDR3 amino acids: CASSLYLGYVNYGYTF. The CDR3 bases are TGTGCCAGTAGTCTCTACCTGGGATACGTAAACTATGGCTACACCTTC.

The genes are TRBV28 and TRBJ1-1, with 7 positions matching TRBD1. The CDR3 is 14 residues long. With 4 bases clipped from V and 1 base from J, the junction kept 3 bases outside the gene matches. CDR1 and CDR2 from the germline V gene are MDHEN and SYDVKM. The CDR3 is CASSSGQSNTEAFF. CDR3 DNA sequence: TGTGCCAGCAGTTCGGGACAGTCGAACACTGAAGCTTTCTTT.

The chain couples TRBV6-5 to TRBJ1-2, with D tentatively TRBD1 (5 bases). The CDR3 has 16 amino acids. In germline, CDR1 is MNHEY, CDR2 SVGAGI. V lost 4 bases to trimming and J lost 4 bases, with 19 bases between them. CDR3 protein: CASSLRQSPQIYGYTF. CDR3 in DNA: TGTGCCAGCAGTTTACGACAGTCACCTCAAATCTATGGCTACACCTTC.

This clone was picked up a small number of times. The CDR3 DNA is TGTGCCAGCACCCTGACAGGGTTTGGAAACACCATATATTTT. Protein sequence: CASTLTGFGNTIYF. The chain employs TRBV6-5 and TRBJ1-3, with TRBD1 matching 7 bases. Trimming at V came to 7 bases and at J to 3 bases, leaving 6 bases not matched to a gene. Germline CDR1 reads MNHEY; CDR2 reads SVGAGI. The CDR3 has 14 amino acids.

CDR3 DNA: TGTGCCTGGAGTGTACGCTGGGGGCAGTTCTTC. This sequence encodes CAWSVRWGQFF. The chain has TRBV30 and TRBJ2-1; D gene unclear. Germline V gene data show CDR1 as GTSNPN and CDR2 as SVGIG (reference sequence). V dropped 0 bases and J dropped 12 bases, with 9 bases sitting between them. CDR3 length equals 11 residues.

The chain combines TRBV27 with TRBJ1-5; D perhaps matches TRBD1 (5 bases). This CDR3 comprises 16 residues. Germline-derived CDR1 and CDR2 are MNHEY and SMNVEV (reference sequence). V gave up 6 bases and J gave up 2 bases, with 17 bases separating them. In DNA, the CDR3 is TGTGCCAGCAGCGGGGGAGGACATCGTGGCAATCAGCCCCAGCATTTT. As protein: CASSGGGHRGNQPQHF.

The gene calls are TRBV9 and TRBJ2-5; 10 bases align to TRBD2. The CDR3 totals 16 residues. Looked up from germline, CDR1 is SGDLS and CDR2 is YYNGEE. The V and J ends lost 0 bases and 2 bases, in that order; junction bases with no gene match: 4. The CDR3 DNA reads TGTGCCAGCAGCGTAGGTCAGCGGGGGGGTCAAGAGACCCAGTACTTC. The encoded protein is CASSVGQRGGQETQYF.

J is TRBJ2-5 and V is TRBV10-3; D might be TRBD1 (6 bases). The CDR3 runs to 16 residues. The V and J ends lost 0 bases and 2 bases respectively, with 13 bases between them. Germline CDR1 and CDR2: ENHRY and SYGVKD. The CDR3 sequence is CAISESTGSLQETQYF. The CDR3 DNA reads TGTGCCATCAGTGAGTCGACAGGATCGCTTCAAGAGACCCAGTACTTC.

The DNA of the CDR3 is TGTGCTAGTGGTTTGGTCCAGATGGACATGGCCACCAATCAGCCCCAGCATTTT. Translated, it gives CASGLVQMDMATNQPQHF. This chain joins TRBV12-5 and TRBJ1-5, with a tentative D call TRBD1 (5 bases). V was clipped by 0 bases and J by 3 bases, with 18 bases between them. The CDR3 is 18 residues long. Germline V gene data show CDR1 as LGHNT and CDR2 as FRNRAP. The complete variable domain, with remaining parts taken from reference TRBV12-5 and TRBJ1-5, reads DARVTQTPRHKVTEMGQEVTMRCQPILGHNTVFWYRQTMMQGLELLAYFRNRAPLDDSGMPKDRFSAEMPDATLATLKIQPSEPRDSAVYFCASGLVQMDMATNQPQHFGDGTRLSIL.

The J gene is TRBJ2-7, the V gene TRBV7-9; D might be TRBD2 (5 bases). V was shortened by 3 bases and J by 2 bases, with 11 bases between the two germline ends. The CDR3 is 14 residues long. CDR1 and CDR2 from the germline V gene are SEHNR and FQNEAQ (reference sequence). CDR3 in amino acids: CASSLPADPYEQYF. The CDR3 bases are TGTGCCAGCAGCTTGCCAGCGGACCCCTACGAGCAGTACTTC.

A few counts support this clone. The chain uses TRBV19 and TRBJ2-3; perhaps TRBD2 as D (6 bases). This CDR3 is built from 14 residues. Trimming removed 5 bases at V and 4 bases at J, with 13 bases between. Germline V lookup: CDR1 LNHDA, CDR2 SQIVND (reference sequence). The CDR3 region is CASSPGRRADTQYF. The CDR3 DNA sequence: TGTGCCAGTAGTCCCGGGAGAAGGGCAGATACGCAGTATTTT.

This chain connects TRBV10-2 to TRBJ1-1, with no clear D. Germline V gives CDR1 WSHSY, CDR2 SAAADI. Trimming pared 4 bases from V and 11 bases from J, leaving 8 bases between. The CDR3 is 10 residues long. CDR3 sequence: CASSAKTAFF. The CDR3 nucleotides read TGCGCCAGCAGTGCCAAGACCGCTTTCTTT.

This clone appeared once. The chain uses TRBV12-5 and TRBJ1-3; a weak D match, TRBD1 (5 bases). Trimming removed 5 bases from V and 2 bases from J, with 13 bases in between. Germline-derived CDR1 and CDR2 are LGHNT and FRNRAP. The CDR3 loop spans 15 amino acids. The CDR3 spells CASGESGTPGNTIYF. DNA for the CDR3: TGTGCTAGTGGTGAATCCGGGACCCCTGGAAACACCATATATTTT.

V is TRBV30 and J is TRBJ1-5; D perhaps matches TRBD1 (5 bases). The germline CDR1 and CDR2 sequences are GTSNPN and SVGIG (reference sequence). The V gene lost 3 bases and the J gene lost 7 bases, with 13 bases spanning the gap. The CDR3 covers 13 residues. CDR3 sequence: CAWSWGLGQPQHF. The CDR3 nucleotides are TGTGCCTGGAGCTGGGGCCTCGGACAGCCCCAGCATTTT.

The rearrangement uses TRBV5-4 and TRBJ2-7; 11 bases agree with TRBD2. Germline V gene data show CDR1 as SGHNT and CDR2 as YYREEE (reference sequence). V lost 0 bases to trimming and J lost 5 bases; unmatched junction nucleotides: 7. The CDR3 runs to 16 residues. CDR3 bases: TGTGCCAGCAGCTTGGCCGGGGCTAGCGGGAGGCACGAGCAGTACTTC. Protein product: CASSLAGASGRHEQYF.

J is TRBJ2-2 and V is TRBV7-2; either TRBD1 or TRBD2 may fit D (6 bases each). CDR1 is SGHTA, CDR2 FQGNSA, per germline. CDR3 size: 17 residues. V was pared by 2 bases and J by 1 base, with 14 bases between. CDR3 sequence reads: CASSLPWGAGNTGELFF. The CDR3, as DNA: TGTGCCAGCAGCTTACCTTGGGGGGCCGGGAACACCGGGGAGCTGTTTTTT.

The J gene is TRBJ1-2, the V gene TRBV6-5; D perhaps matches TRBD1 (5 bases). V was trimmed by 0 bases and J by 8 bases, leaving 13 bases between them. This CDR3 spans 14 amino acids. CDR1 and CDR2 (germline): MNHEY, SVGAGI. CDR3 sequence reads: CASSYSKGVTGYTF. In DNA form, the CDR3 reads TGTGCCAGCAGTTACTCGAAAGGGGTCACGGGCTACACCTTC.

The chain uses TRBV5-1 and TRBJ2-5; D possibly corresponds to TRBD1 (7 bases). The CDR3 loop spans 13 amino acids. Per germline, CDR1 SGHRS and CDR2 YFSETQ. Deletions cut 10 bases from V and 5 bases from J, with 18 bases between. The CDR3 region has the DNA TGCGCCTCTCAGGAGGGGGCGGGGGAGACCCAGTACTTC. Protein: CASQEGAGETQYF.

The count of this clone is one. V and J are TRBV27 and TRBJ1-1; 7 bases align to TRBD1. The CDR3 consists of 22 residues. V lost 2 bases, J lost 1 base, and 25 bases stayed unmatched. Germline CDR1 is MNHEY and CDR2 is SMNVEV (reference sequence). This chain's CDR3 is CASSLRIRRGDRASPGNTEAFF. The CDR3 coding sequence is TGTGCCAGCAGTTTAAGGATTCGCCGTGGAGACAGGGCATCCCCCGGGAACACTGAAGCTTTCTTT.

This sequence joins TRBV6-1 and TRBJ2-7, with D perhaps matching TRBD2 (7 bases). The V end was cut by 2 bases, the J end by 2 bases, with 13 bases between. The germline gives CDR1 MNHNS, CDR2 SASEGT. This CDR3 contains 15 residues. CDR3 sequence (DNA): TGTGCCAGCAGTGAACTAGGGAGGGGGACCTACGAGCAGTACTTC. It specifies CASSELGRGTYEQYF.